Each of the 9 T cell receptor beta chains below was sequenced from the same sample in a study of blood T cell repertoires in COVID-19. Only in-frame clones appear in the TCRdb table, and some are missing; sequencing was by immunoSEQ multiplex PCR. The sample includes 150,000 to 200,000 clones, roughly 91% of them seen just once. The sample was peripheral blood. The receptor source for this set is a middle-aged man with active or convalescent COVID-19.

V and J are TRBV5-1 and TRBJ2-7; maybe TRBD1 (6 bases). The germline V and J ends were trimmed by 1 base and 1 base, with 18 bases remaining between them. Germline loops: CDR1 SGHRS, CDR2 YFSETQ. The CDR3 contains 17 residues. The CDR3 sequence: CASSLHPLGGSSYEQYF. The CDR3 DNA is TGCGCCAGCAGCTTGCACCCCCTAGGGGGATCTTCCTACGAGCAGTACTTC.

V is TRBV3-1 (or the pseudogene TRBV3-2) and J is TRBJ2-7, with 14 bases aligning to TRBD2. Germline CDR1 and CDR2: LGHDT and YNNKEL (reference sequence). The CDR3 length is 15 residues. The junction had 6 bases not matched to a gene; V was cut back by 4 bases and J by 7 bases. CDR3 amino acids: CASSPGLAGGFEQYF. The CDR3 nucleotides read TGTGCCAGCAGCCCCGGACTAGCGGGAGGATTTGAGCAGTACTTC.

V usage is TRBV7-6 and J usage is TRBJ2-2; TRBD1 matches at 10 bases. Germline values: CDR1 SGHVS, CDR2 FNYEAQ. The ends lost 5 bases at V and 2 bases at J; junction bases unmatched: 5. The CDR3 extends over 16 amino acids. The CDR3 protein is CASSPGQGVNTGELFF. The CDR3, as DNA: TGTGCCAGCAGCCCCGGACAGGGGGTAAACACCGGGGAGCTGTTTTTT.

This chain links TRBV7-9 with TRBJ1-2; 7 bases are a match to TRBD1. Trimming took 5 bases from V and 8 from J; bases not matched to a gene: 5. CDR1 and CDR2 from the germline V gene are SEHNR and FQNEAQ (reference sequence). This CDR3 spans 12 amino acids. The CDR3 DNA sequence: TGTGCCAGCAGCCTACAAGGGGGCGGCTACACCTTC. Translated: CASSLQGGGYTF.

This chain joins TRBV10-3 and TRBJ1-6, with 8 bases lining up with TRBD1. Germline lookup yields CDR1 ENHRY and CDR2 SYGVKD. This CDR3 spans 15 amino acids. V shed 7 bases and J 10 bases; nucleotides not matched to a gene: 12. This CDR3 reads CAINRDGQGQSPLHF. DNA for the CDR3: TGTGCCATCAACCGGGACGGACAGGGACAGTCACCCCTCCACTTT.

This chain connects TRBV2 to TRBJ2-7; no reliable D call. Germline values: CDR1 SNHLY, CDR2 FYNNEI. The CDR3 is 13 amino acids. Trimming cost V 3 bases and J 0 bases, with 6 bases left between them. The DNA for the CDR3 is TGTGCCAGCAGTGACAGGCCCTCCTACGAGCAGTACTTC. Translation gives CASSDRPSYEQYF.

V usage is TRBV6-4 and J usage is TRBJ1-1; no clear D. With 6 bases removed from V and 4 bases from J, the gap between germline ends came to 15 bases. CDR3 size: 14 residues. Germline CDR1 is MRHNA and CDR2 is SNTAGT. The CDR3 loop is CASRPRGLGTEAFF. The DNA of the CDR3 is TGTGCCAGCAGACCCCGAGGGTTGGGCACTGAAGCTTTCTTT.

This clone was counted between two and nine times. V gene TRBV28 combines with J gene TRBJ2-7, with D perhaps matching TRBD1 (6 bases). From germline, CDR1 is MDHEN and CDR2 SYDVKM. This CDR3 spans 14 amino acids. V was clipped by 3 bases and J by 3 bases, with 12 bases between them. The CDR3: CASSFSGQSYEQYF. The CDR3 DNA reads as TGTGCCAGCAGTTTTTCCGGACAGAGCTACGAGCAGTACTTC.

V is TRBV4-1 and J is TRBJ1-5; no clear D gene. This CDR3 contains 14 residues. Trimming stripped 4 bases from V and 3 bases from J, with 10 bases between. Germline V gives CDR1 MGHRA, CDR2 YSYEKL. The CDR3 DNA reads as TGCGCCAGCAGCCGCGCGGAGATCAATCAGCCCCAGCATTTT. This translates into CASSRAEINQPQHF.